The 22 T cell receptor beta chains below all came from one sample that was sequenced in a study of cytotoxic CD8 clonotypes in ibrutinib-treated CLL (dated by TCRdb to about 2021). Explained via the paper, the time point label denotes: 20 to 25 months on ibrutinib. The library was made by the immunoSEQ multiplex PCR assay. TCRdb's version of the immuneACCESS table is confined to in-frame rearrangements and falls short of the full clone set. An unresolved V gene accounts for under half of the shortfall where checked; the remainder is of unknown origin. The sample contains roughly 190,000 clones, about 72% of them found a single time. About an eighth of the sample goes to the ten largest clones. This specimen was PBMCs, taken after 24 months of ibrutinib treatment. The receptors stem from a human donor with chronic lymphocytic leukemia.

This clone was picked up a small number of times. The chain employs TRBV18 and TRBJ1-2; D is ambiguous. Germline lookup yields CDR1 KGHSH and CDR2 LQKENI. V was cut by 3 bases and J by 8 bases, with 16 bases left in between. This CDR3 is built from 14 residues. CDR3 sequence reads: CASSPQTASGGYTF. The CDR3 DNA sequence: TGTGCCAGCTCACCTCAGACGGCATCGGGCGGCTACACCTTC.

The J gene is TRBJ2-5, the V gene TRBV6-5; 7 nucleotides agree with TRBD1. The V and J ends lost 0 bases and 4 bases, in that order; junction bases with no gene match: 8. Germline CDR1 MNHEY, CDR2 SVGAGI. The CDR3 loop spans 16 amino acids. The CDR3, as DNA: TGTGCCAGCAGTTACTCAGGGGAGACAGGGATAGAGACCCAGTACTTC. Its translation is CASSYSGETGIETQYF.

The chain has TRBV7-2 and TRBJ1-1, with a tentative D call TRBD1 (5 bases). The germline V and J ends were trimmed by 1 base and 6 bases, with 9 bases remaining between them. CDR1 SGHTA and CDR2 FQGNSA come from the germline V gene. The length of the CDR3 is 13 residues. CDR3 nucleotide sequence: TGTGCCAGCAGCTTAGGGGGGGACGCTGAAGCTTTCTTT. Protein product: CASSLGGDAEAFF. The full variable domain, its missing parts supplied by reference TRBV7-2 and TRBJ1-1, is GAGVSQSPSNKVTEKGKDVELRCDPISGHTALYWYRQSLGQGLEFLIYFQGNSAPDKSGLPSDRFSAERTGGSVSTLTIQRTQQEDSAVYLCASSLGGDAEAFFGQGTRLTVV.

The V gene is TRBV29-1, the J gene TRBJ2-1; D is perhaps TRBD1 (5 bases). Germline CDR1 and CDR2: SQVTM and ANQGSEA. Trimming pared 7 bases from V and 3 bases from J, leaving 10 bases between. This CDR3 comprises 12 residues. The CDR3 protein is CSAPTDYNEQFF. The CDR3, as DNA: TGCAGCGCTCCGACAGACTACAATGAGCAGTTCTTC.

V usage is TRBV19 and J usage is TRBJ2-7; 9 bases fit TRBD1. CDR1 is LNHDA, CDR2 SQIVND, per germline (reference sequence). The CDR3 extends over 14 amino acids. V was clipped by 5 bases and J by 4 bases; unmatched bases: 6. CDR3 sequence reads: CASSWGTGRYEQYF. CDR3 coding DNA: TGTGCCAGTAGTTGGGGGACAGGGAGGTACGAGCAGTACTTC.

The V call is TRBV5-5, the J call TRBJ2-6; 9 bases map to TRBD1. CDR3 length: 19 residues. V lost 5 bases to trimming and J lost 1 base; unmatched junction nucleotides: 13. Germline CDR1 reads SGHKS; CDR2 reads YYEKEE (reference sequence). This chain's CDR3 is CASRDTRTGDLSGANVLTF. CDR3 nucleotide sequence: TGTGCCAGCAGAGATACTCGGACAGGGGACCTATCTGGGGCCAACGTCCTGACTTTC. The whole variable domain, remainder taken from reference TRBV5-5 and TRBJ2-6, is DAGVTQSPTHLIKTRGQQVTLRCSPISGHKSVSWYQQVLGQGPQFIFQYYEKEERGRGNFPDRFSARQFPNYSSELNVNALLLGDSALYLCASRDTRTGDLSGANVLTFGAGSRLTVL.

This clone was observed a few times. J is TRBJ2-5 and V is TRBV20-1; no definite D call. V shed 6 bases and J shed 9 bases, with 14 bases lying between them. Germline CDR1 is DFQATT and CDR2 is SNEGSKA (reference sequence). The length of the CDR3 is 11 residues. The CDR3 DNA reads TGCAGTGCCCCCGGCTGGTTGGCCCAGTACTTC. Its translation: CSAPGWLAQYF.

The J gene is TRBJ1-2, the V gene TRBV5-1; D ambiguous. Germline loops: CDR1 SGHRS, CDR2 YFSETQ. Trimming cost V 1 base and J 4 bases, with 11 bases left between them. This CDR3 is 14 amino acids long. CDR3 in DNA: TGCGCCAGCAGCTTGCCCGGGGTTTCCTATGGCTACACCTTC. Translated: CASSLPGVSYGYTF.

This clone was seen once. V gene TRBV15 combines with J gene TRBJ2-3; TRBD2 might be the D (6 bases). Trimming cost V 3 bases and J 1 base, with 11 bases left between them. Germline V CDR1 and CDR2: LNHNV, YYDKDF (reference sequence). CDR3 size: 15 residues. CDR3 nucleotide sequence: TGTGCCACCAGCAGTAGCGGCCCGGGCACAGATACGCAGTATTTT. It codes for CATSSSGPGTDTQYF.

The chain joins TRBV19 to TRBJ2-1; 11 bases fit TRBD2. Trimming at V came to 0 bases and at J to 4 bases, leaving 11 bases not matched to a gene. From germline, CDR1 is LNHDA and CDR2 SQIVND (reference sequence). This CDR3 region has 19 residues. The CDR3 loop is CASSIDSSLGTSGYNEQFF. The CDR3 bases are TGTGCCAGTAGTATAGATTCGTCTCTTGGGACTAGCGGTTACAATGAGCAGTTCTTC.

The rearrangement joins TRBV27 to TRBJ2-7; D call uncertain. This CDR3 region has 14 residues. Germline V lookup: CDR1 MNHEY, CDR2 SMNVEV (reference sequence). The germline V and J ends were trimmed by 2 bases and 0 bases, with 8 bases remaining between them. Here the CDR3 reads CASSLTVSSYEQYF. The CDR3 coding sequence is TGTGCCAGCAGTTTAACTGTCAGCTCCTACGAGCAGTACTTC.

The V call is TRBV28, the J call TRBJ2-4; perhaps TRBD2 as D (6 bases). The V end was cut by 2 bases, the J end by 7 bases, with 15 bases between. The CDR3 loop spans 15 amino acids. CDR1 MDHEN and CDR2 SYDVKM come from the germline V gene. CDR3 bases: TGTGCCAGCAGTTTAACCCCGACTAGTTTTAACATTCAGTACTTC. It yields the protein CASSLTPTSFNIQYF.

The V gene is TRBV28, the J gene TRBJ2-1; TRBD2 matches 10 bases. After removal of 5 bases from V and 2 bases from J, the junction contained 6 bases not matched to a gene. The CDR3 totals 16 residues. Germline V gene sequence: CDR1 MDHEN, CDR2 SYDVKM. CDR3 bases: TGTGCCAGCAGTCCGCAAGCGGGAGGGCCCTACAATGAGCAGTTCTTC. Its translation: CASSPQAGGPYNEQFF.

For the CDR3, the DNA is TGTGCCAGCAGTGACACTGACAGGGGCACTGAAGCTTTCTTT. It yields the protein CASSDTDRGTEAFF. V and J are TRBV6-4 and TRBJ1-1, with TRBD1 identical over 8 bases. The CDR3 is made up of 14 amino acids. The V gene end was trimmed by 2 bases and the J gene end by 4 bases; junction bases not matched to a gene: 3. Per germline, CDR1 MRHNA and CDR2 SNTAGT.

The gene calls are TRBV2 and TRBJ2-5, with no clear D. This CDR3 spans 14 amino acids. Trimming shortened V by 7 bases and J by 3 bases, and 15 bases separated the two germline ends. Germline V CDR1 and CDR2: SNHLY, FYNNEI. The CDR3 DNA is TGTGCCAGCACTCAGACAAGACAAGAAGAGACCCAGTACTTC. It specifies CASTQTRQEETQYF.

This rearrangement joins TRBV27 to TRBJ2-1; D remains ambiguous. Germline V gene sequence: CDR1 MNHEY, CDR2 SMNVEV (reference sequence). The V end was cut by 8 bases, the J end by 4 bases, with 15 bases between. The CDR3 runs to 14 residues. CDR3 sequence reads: CASSPTPPYNEQFF. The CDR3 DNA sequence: TGTGCCAGCTCCCCAACCCCCCCATACAATGAGCAGTTCTTC.

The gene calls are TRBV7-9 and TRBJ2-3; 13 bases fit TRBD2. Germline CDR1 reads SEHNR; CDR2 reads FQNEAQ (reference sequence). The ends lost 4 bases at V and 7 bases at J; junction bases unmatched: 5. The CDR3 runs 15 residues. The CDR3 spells CASSSRGLAGNTQYF. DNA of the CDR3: TGTGCCAGCAGCTCGCGGGGACTAGCGGGGAATACGCAGTATTTT. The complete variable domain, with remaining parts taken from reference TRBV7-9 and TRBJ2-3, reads DTGVSQNPRHKITKRGQNVTFRCDPISEHNRLYWYRQTLGQGPEFLTYFQNEAQLEKSRLLSDRFSAERPKGSFSTLEIQRTEQGDSAMYLCASSSRGLAGNTQYFGPGTRLTVL.

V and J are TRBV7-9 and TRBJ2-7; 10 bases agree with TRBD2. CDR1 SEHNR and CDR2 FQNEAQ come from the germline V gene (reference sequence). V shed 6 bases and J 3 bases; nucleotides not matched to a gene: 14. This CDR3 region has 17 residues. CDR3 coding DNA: TGTGCCAGCAGGGCGACACTAGGACTAGCGGAAGACTACGAGCAGTACTTC. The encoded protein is CASRATLGLAEDYEQYF.

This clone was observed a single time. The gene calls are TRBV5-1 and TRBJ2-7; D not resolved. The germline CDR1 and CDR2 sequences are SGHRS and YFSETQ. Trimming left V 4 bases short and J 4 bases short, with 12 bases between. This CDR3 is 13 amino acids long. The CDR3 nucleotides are TGCGCCAGCAGCCTCGACCCCGGATACGAGCAGTACTTC. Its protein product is CASSLDPGYEQYF. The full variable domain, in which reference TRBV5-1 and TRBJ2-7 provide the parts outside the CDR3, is KAGVTQTPRYLIKTRGQQVTLSCSPISGHRSVSWYQQTPGQGLQFLFEYFSETQRNKGNFPGRFSGRQFSNSRSEMNVSTLELGDSALYLCASSLDPGYEQYFGPGTRLTVT.

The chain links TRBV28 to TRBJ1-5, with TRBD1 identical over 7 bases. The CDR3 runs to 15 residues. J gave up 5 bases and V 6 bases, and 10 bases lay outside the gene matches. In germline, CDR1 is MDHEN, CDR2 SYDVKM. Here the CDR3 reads CASRPMTGWHQPQHF. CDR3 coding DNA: TGTGCCAGCAGACCCATGACAGGGTGGCATCAGCCCCAGCATTTT.

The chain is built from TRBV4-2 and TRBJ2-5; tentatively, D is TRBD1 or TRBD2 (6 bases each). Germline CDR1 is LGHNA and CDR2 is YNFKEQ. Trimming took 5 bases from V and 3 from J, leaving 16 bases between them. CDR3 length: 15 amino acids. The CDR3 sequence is CASSKEGDVEETQYF. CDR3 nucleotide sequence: TGTGCCAGCAGCAAGGAGGGGGATGTTGAAGAGACCCAGTACTTC.

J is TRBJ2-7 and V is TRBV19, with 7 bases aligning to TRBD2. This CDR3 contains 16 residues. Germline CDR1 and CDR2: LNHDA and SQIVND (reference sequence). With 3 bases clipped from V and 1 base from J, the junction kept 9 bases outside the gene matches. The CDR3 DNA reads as TGTGCCAGTAGTATTTCCTTCGCGGGAGATTCCTACGAGCAGTACTTC. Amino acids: CASSISFAGDSYEQYF.